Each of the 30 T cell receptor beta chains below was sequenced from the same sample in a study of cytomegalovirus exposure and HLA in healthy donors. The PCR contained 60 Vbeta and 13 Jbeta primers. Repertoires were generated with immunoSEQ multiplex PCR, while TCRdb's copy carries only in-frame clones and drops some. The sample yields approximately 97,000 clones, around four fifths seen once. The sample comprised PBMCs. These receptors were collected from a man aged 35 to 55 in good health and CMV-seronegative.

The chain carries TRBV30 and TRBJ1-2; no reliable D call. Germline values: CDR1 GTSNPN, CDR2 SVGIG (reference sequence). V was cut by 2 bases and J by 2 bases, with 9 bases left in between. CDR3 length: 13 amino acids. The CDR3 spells CAWSREFNYGYTF. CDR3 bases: TGTGCCTGGAGTAGGGAGTTCAACTATGGCTACACCTTC.

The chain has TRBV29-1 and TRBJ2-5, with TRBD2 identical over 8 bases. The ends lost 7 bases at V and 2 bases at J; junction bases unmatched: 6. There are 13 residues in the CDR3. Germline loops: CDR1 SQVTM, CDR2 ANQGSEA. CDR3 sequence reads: CSADRGGQETQYF. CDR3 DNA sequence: TGCAGCGCGGATCGGGGGGGACAAGAGACCCAGTACTTC.

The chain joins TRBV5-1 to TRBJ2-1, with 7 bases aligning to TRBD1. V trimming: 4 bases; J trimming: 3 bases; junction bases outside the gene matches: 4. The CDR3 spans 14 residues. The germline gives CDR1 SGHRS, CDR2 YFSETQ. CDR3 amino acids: CASSPRTGYNEQFF. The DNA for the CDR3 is TGCGCCAGCAGCCCTCGGACAGGCTACAATGAGCAGTTCTTC.

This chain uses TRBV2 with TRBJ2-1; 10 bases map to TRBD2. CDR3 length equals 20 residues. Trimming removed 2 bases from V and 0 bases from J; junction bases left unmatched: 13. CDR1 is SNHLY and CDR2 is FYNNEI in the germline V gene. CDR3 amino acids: CASSENPSGGILSSYNEQFF. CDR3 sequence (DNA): TGTGCCAGCAGTGAAAATCCTAGCGGGGGAATACTTAGCTCCTACAATGAGCAGTTCTTC.

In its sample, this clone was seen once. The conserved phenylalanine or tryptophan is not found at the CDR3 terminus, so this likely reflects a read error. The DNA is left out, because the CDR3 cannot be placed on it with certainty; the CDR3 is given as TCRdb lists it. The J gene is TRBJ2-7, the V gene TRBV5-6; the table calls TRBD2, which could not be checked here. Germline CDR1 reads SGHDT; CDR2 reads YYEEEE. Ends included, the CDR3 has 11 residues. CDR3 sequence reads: CASSFIGGSVP.

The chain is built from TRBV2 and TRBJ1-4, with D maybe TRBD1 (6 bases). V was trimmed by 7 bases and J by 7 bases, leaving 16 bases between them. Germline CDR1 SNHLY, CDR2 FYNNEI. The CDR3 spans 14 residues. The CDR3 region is CASTGGSESEKLFF. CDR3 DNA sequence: TGTGCCAGCACGGGGGGCAGCGAGAGTGAAAAACTGTTTTTT.

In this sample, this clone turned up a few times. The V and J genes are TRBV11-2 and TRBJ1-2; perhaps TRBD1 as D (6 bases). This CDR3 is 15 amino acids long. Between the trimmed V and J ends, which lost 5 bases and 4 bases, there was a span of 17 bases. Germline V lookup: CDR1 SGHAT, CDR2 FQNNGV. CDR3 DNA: TGTGCCAGCAGCGCACTGGACAGACCCGCCTATGGCTACACCTTC. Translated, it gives CASSALDRPAYGYTF.

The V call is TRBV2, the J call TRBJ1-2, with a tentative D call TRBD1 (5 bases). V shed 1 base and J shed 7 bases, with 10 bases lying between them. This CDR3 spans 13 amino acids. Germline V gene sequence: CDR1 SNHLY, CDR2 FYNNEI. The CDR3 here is CASSEGTSAGYTF. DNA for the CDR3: TGTGCCAGCAGTGAAGGGACATCGGCTGGCTACACCTTC. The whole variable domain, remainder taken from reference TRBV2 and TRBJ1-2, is EPEVTQTPSHQVTQMGQEVILRCVPISNHLYFYWYRQILGQKVEFLVSFYNNEISEKSEIFDDQFSVERPDGSNFTLKIRSTKLEDSAMYFCASSEGTSAGYTFGSGTRLTVV.

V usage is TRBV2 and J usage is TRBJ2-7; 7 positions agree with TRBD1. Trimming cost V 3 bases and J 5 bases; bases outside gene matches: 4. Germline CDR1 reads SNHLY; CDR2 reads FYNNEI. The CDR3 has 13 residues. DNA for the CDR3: TGTGCCAGCAGTGACAGGGGGACACACGAGCAGTACTTC. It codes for CASSDRGTHEQYF.

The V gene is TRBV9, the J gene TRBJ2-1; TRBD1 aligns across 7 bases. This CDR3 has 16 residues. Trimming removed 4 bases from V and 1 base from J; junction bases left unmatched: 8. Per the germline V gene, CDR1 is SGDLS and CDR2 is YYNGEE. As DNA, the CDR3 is TGTGCCAGCAGCCCTACCGGGACAGCTTCCTACAATGAGCAGTTCTTC. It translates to CASSPTGTASYNEQFF.

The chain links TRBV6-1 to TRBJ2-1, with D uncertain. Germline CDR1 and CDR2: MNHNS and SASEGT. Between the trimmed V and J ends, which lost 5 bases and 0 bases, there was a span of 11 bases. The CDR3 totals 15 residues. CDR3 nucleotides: TGTGCCAGCAGTCGTACAGAGAGCTCCTACAATGAGCAGTTCTTC. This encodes CASSRTESSYNEQFF.

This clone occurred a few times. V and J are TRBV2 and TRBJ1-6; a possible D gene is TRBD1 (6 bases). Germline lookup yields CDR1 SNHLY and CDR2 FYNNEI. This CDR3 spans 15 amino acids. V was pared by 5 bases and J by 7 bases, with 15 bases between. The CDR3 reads CASSPRTDSNSPLHF. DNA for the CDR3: TGTGCCAGCAGTCCACGGACAGATTCCAATTCACCCCTCCACTTT.

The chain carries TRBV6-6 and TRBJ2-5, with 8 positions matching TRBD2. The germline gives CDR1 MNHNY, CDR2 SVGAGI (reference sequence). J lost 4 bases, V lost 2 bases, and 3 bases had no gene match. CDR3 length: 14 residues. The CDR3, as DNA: TGTGCCAGCAGTTACACGGGGGGGGTAGAGACCCAGTACTTC. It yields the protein CASSYTGGVETQYF.

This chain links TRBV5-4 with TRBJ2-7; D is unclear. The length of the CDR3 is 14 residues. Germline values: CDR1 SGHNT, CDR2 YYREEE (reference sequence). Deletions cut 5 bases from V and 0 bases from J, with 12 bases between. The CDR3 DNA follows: TGTGCCAGCAGTCGAACGCTTAGCTCCTACGAGCAGTACTTC. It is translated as CASSRTLSSYEQYF.

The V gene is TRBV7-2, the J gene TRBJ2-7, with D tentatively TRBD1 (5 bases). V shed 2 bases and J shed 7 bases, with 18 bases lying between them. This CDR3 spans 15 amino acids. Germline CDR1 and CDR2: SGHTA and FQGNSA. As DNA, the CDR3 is TGTGCCAGCAGCTTATCTCTGGGCAGGGCGTGGGAGCAGTACTTC. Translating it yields CASSLSLGRAWEQYF.

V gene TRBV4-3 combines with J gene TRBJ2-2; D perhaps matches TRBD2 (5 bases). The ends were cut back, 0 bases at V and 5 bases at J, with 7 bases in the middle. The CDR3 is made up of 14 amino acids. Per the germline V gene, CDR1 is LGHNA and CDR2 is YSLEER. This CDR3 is CASSQDRGTGELFF. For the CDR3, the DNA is TGCGCCAGCAGCCAAGATCGCGGGACCGGGGAGCTGTTTTTT.

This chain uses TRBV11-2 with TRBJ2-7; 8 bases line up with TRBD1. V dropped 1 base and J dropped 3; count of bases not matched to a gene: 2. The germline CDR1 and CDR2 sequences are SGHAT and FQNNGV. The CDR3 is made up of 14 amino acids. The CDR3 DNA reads TGTGCCAGCAGCTTAGTGGGGACAGGCTACGAGCAGTACTTC. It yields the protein CASSLVGTGYEQYF.

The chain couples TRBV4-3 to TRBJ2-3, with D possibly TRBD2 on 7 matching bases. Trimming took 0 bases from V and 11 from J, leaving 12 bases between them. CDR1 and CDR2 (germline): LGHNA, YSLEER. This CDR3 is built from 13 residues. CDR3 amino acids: CASSQEGGGRQYF. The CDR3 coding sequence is TGCGCCAGCAGCCAAGAGGGGGGCGGGAGGCAGTATTTT.

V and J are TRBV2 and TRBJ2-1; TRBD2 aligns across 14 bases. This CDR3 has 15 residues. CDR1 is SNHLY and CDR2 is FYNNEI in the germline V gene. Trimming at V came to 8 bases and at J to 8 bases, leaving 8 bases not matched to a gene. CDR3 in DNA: TGTGCCAGCCGGAGACTAGCGGGGGGGCTCGATGAGCAGTTCTTC. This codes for CASRRLAGGLDEQFF.

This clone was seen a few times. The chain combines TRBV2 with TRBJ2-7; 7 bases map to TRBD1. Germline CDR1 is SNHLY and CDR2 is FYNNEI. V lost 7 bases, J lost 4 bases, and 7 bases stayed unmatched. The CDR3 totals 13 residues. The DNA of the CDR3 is TGTGCCAGCAATGAGGGGGCGGCATACGAGCAGTACTTC. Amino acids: CASNEGAAYEQYF. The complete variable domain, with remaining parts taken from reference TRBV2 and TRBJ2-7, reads EPEVTQTPSHQVTQMGQEVILRCVPISNHLYFYWYRQILGQKVEFLVSFYNNEISEKSEIFDDQFSVERPDGSNFTLKIRSTKLEDSAMYFCASNEGAAYEQYFGPGTRLTVT.

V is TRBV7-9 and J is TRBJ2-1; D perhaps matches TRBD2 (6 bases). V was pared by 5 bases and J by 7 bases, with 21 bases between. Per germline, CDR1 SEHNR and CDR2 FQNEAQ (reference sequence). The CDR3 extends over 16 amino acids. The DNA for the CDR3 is TGTGCCAGCAGCCTAGGCTCAGGAGGGGTATGGAATGAGCAGTTCTTC. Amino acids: CASSLGSGGVWNEQFF.

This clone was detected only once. CDR3 nucleotide sequence: TGTGCCAGCAGCTTGGGCAACGGGGGGCAGGGCACAGATACGCAGTATTTT. Its translation is CASSLGNGGQGTDTQYF. The rearrangement joins TRBV5-6 to TRBJ2-3; D possibly corresponds to TRBD2 (7 bases). Looked up from germline, CDR1 is SGHDT and CDR2 is YYEEEE. This CDR3 has 17 amino acids. V dropped 0 bases and J dropped 1 base, with 15 bases sitting between them.

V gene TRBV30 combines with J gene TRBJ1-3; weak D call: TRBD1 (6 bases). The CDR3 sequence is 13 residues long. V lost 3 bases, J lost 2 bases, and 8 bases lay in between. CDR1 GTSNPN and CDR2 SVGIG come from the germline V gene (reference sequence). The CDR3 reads CAWRSGAGNTIYF. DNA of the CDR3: TGTGCCTGGAGGTCAGGGGCTGGAAACACCATATATTTT.

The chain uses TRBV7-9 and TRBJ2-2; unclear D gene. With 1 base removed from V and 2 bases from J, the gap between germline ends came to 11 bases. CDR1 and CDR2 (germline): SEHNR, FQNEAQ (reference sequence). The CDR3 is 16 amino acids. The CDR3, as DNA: TGTGCCAGCAGCTTAGTGTTCTGGAGTAACACCGGGGAGCTGTTTTTT. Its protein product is CASSLVFWSNTGELFF.

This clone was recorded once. The CDR3 protein is CASSRGTGGIAEAFF. The DNA of the CDR3 is TGTGCCAGCAGCCGTGGGACAGGGGGAATCGCTGAAGCTTTCTTT. The chain employs TRBV5-4 and TRBJ1-1; 11 positions agree with TRBD1. Germline assignment: CDR1 SGHNT and CDR2 YYREEE (reference sequence). The CDR3 loop spans 15 amino acids. Germline trimming cut 4 bases from V and 6 bases from J; bases unmatched to any gene: 8.

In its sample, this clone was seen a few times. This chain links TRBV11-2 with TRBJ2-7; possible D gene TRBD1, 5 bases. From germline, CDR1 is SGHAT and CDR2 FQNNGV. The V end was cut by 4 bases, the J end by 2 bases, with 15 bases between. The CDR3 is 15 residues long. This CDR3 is CASSSYSTETYEQYF. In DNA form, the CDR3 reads TGTGCCAGCAGCTCGTATTCGACAGAGACCTACGAGCAGTACTTC.

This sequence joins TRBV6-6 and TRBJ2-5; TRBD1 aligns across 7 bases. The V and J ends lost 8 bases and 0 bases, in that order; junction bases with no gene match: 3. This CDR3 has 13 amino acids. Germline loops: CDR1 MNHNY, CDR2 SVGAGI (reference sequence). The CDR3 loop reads CASDRAYQETQYF. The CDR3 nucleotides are TGTGCCAGCGACAGGGCGTACCAAGAGACCCAGTACTTC.

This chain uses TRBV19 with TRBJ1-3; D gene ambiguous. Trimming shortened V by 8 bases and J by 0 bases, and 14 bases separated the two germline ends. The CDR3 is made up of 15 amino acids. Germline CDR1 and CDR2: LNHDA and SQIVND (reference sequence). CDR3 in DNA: TGTGCCAGTGAAGGCAGGCCTTACTCTGGAAACACCATATATTTT. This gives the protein CASEGRPYSGNTIYF.

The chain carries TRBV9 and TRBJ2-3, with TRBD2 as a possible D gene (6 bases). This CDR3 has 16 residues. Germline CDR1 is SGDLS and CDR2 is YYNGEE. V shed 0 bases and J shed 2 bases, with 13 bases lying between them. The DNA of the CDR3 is TGTGCCAGCAGCGTAGAGGGCGGGATATTCACAGATACGCAGTATTTT. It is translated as CASSVEGGIFTDTQYF.

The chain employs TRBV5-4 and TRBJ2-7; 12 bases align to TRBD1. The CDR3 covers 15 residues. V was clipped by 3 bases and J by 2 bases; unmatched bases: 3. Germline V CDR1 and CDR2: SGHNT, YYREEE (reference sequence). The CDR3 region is CASSSRDRGPYEQYF. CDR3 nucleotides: TGTGCCAGCAGCTCCCGGGACAGGGGGCCCTACGAGCAGTACTTC.